This T cell receptor (beta chain) was captured by sequencing in a study of T cell responses to AZD1222 COVID-19 vaccine. Regarding the study as a whole: Unmutated regions of variants are reportedly targeted by nearly half of spike-specific TCRs. Repertoire sampling was restricted to post-peak T cell response timepoints. AZD1222 recipients seropositive at baseline numbered only six. Rises in breadth and depth of Spike-specific TCRs came after two AZD1222 doses.

Notes on this clone: The antigen remains undetermined.

The protocol was immunoSEQ multiplex PCR, while the TCRdb copy is restricted to in-frame clones and leaves out a portion. The sample contains some 99,000 clones, approximately 90% of which appear only once. V gave up 8 bases and J gave up 5 bases; unmatched junction bases: 4. Germline V gives CDR1 SNHLY, CDR2 FYNNEI. The CDR3 spans 13 residues. The chain has TRBV2 and TRBJ1-5; 9 nucleotides match TRBD1. The clonotype originates from an adult in good health. The specimen was peripheral blood, collected on day 0 of AZD1222 vaccination. Here the CDR3 reads CASGWDRDQPQHF. CDR3 DNA sequence: TGTGCCAGCGGATGGGACAGGGATCAGCCCCAGCATTTT. Looking up the rest from reference TRBV2 and TRBJ1-5 gives the full variable domain: EPEVTQTPSHQVTQMGQEVILRCVPISNHLYFYWYRQILGQKVEFLVSFYNNEISEKSEIFDDQFSVERPDGSNFTLKIRSTKLEDSAMYFCASGWDRDQPQHFGDGTRLSIL.